This T cell receptor (beta chain) appears in the sequencing data of a study of vaccination and CD4 T cells after COVID-19. About the research overall: With a range of 35 to 161, the median interval from diagnosis to drawing post-COVID samples was approximately 91 days. A CEFX pool, an HIV-1 Nef pool, or no peptide went to control cultures.

Once obtained from cultured CD4+ T cells, the DNA was sequenced using the Oncomine TCR Beta short-read assay. The template was genomic DNA from cultured CD4+ T cells. TCRdb fed the PCR reads into MiXCR, producing one record per CDR3 protein. The sample shows tens of thousands of distinct CDR3 sequences, approximately 49% of them seen only once. Germline V gives CDR1 DFQATT, CDR2 SNEGSKA (reference sequence). Losses at the gene ends were 1 base for V and 3 bases for J; bases not matched to a gene: 9. The CDR3 sequence is 17 residues long. Treatment denoted: roughly 10-day PBMC culture with coronavirus spike peptide pools or control peptides (ViraFEST assay). There are a few counts of this clonotype. Its matching antigen is unknown.

Sequenced: CD4+ T cells from blood, cultured in vitro. V gene TRBV20-1 combines with J gene TRBJ2-2, with 9 bases identical to TRBD2. The TCR originated in a human donor who had recovered from COVID-19. The CDR3 DNA reads as TGCAGTGCTAGAGCCCCGATAGCGGGAGTCTACACCGGGGAGCTGTTTTTT. The encoded protein is CSARAPIAGVYTGELFF.